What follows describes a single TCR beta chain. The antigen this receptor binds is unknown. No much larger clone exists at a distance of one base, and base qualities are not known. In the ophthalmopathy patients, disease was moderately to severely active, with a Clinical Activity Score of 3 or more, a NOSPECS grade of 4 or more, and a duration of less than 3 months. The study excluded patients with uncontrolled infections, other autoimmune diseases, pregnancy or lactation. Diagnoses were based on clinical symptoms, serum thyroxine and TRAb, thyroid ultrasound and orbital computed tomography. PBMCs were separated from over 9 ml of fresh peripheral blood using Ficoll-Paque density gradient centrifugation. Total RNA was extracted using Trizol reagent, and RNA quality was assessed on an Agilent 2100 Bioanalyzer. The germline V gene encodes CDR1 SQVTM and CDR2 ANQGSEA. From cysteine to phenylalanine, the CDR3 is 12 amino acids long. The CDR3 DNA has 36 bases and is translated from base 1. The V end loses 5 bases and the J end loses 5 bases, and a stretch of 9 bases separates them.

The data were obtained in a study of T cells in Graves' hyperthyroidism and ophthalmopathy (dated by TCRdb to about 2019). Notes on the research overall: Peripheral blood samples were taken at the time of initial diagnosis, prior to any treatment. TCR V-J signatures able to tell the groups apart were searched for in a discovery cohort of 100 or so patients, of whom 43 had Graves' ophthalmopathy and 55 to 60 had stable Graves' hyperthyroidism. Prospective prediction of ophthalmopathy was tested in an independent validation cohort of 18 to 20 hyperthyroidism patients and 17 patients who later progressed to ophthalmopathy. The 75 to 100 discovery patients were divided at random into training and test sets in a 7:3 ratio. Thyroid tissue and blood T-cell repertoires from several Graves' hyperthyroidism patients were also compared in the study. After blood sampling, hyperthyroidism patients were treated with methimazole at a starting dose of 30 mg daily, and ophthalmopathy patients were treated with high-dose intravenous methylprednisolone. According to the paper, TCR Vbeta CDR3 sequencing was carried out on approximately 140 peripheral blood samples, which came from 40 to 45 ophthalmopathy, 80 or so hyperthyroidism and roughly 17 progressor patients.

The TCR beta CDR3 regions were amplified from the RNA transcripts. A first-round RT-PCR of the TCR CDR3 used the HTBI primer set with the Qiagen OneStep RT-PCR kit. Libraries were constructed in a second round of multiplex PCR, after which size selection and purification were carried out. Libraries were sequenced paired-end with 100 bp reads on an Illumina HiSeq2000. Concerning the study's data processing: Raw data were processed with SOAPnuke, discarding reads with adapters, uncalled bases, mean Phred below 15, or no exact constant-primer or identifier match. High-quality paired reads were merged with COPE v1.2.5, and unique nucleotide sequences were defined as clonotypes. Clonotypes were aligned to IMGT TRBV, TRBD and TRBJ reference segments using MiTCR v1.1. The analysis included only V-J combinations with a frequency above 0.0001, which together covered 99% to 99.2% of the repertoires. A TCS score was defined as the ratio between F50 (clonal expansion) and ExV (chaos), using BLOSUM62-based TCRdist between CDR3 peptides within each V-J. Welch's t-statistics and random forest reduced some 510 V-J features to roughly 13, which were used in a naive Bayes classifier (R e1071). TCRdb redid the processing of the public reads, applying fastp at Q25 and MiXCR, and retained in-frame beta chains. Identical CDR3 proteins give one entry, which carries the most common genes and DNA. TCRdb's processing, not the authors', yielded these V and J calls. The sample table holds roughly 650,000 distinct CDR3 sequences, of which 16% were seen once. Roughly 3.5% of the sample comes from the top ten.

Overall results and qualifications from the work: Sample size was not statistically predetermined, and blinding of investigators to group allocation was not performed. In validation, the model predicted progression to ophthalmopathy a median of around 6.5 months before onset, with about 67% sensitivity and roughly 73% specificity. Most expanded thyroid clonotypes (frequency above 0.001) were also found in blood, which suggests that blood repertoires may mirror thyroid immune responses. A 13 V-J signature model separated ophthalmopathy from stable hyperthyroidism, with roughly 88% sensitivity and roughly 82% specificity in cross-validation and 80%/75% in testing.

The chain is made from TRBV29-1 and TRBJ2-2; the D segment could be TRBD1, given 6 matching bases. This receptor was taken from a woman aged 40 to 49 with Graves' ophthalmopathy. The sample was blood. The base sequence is TGCAGCGTTACAGGGTCGACCGGGGAGCTGTTTTTT. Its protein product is CSVTGSTGELFF.